This T cell receptor beta chain was sequenced for a study of blood T cell repertoires in COVID-19. At the level of the study: Some COVID-19 samples were acute and others convalescent; all came from the United States, Italy and Spain.

V shed 6 bases and J 8 bases; nucleotides not matched to a gene: 4. The CDR3 extends over 14 amino acids. Germline V lookup: CDR1 WSHSY, CDR2 SAAADI. In the authors' workflow: Using reference gene primer amplification, nucleated cell counts were estimated. TCRdb's table, derived via immunoSEQ multiplex PCR, lists solely in-frame clones and lacks some. Clonal size and the V and J genes are those of that table, whereas D and trimming came from the DNA. The table has a few hundred thousand clones, approximately 86% seen once. Ages ranged from roughly 18 to 100 years, with residence in about 23 US areas. Participant-reported clinical history was the basis for cohort assignment.

The clonotype comes from a woman aged 40 to 55 with acute COVID-19. The chain uses TRBV10-2 and TRBJ2-1; 13 nucleotides line up with TRBD2. Sequenced input: PBMCs or T cells enriched from blood (not recorded which). The CDR3 sequence: CASRPGLAGDEQFF. The CDR3 coding sequence is TGCGCCAGCAGGCCCGGACTAGCGGGAGATGAGCAGTTCTTC.